The subject of this entry is one TCR beta chain. In its sample, this clonotype was seen many times. Its antigen is unknown. No much larger clone is present one base from it, and per-base qualities are unavailable. TCR beta CDR3 regions were amplified from RNA transcripts. The TCR CDR3 was subjected to a first round of RT-PCR using the HTBI primer set and the Qiagen OneStep RT-PCR kit. The libraries were constructed in a second round of multiplex PCR and then size-selected and purified. Libraries were sequenced paired-end with 100 bp reads on an Illumina HiSeq2000. Per the source publication's procedure: SOAPnuke was used to process the raw data, throwing out any read that contained adapters or uncalled bases, had a mean Phred below 15, or lacked an exact constant-primer or identifier match. COPE v1.2.5 was used to merge the high-quality paired reads, and each unique nucleotide sequence was defined as a clonotype. Clonotypes were aligned to IMGT TRBV, TRBD and TRBJ reference segments using MiTCR v1.1. Only V-J combinations with frequency above 0.0001, covering about 99% of repertoires, were analysed. The TCS score was defined as F50 (clonal expansion) divided by E x V (chaos), with BLOSUM62-based TCRdist calculated between CDR3 peptides within each V-J. Welch's t-statistics and random forest reduced fewer than 600 V-J features to around 14, which were used in a naive Bayes classifier (R e1071). Thyroid-blood repertoire similarity was quantified with the Morisita-Horn index. In TCRdb, the public reads were trimmed at Q25 with fastp and aligned with MiXCR, with productive beta chains retained. Rows are combined by CDR3 protein, so each entry shows the most common genes and DNA. The V and J calls here are based on TCRdb, not the publication. The sample profile shows about 570,000 distinct CDR3 sequences; roughly 50% of them were found once. The ten top clones hold under 20% of the sample.

Patients with uncontrolled infections, other autoimmune diseases, pregnancy or lactation were excluded. Diagnoses were established on the basis of clinical symptoms, serum thyroxine and TRAb, thyroid ultrasound, and orbital computed tomography. Total RNA was extracted using Trizol reagent, and RNA quality was assessed on an Agilent 2100 Bioanalyzer. Its CDR3 holds 16 amino acids, cysteine through phenylalanine. This entry keeps only the CDR3 DNA: 48 bases, framed from base 1. V is pruned by 6 bases and J by 8 bases, leaving 15 bases of the junction without a gene match. CDR1 is given as SNHLY and CDR2 as FYNNEI, both from the germline V gene. This record comes from a study of T cells in Graves' hyperthyroidism and ophthalmopathy (dated by TCRdb to about 2019). For context, the study as a whole: To identify distinguishing TCR V-J signatures, a discovery cohort of 100 or so patients was used, comprising 43 with Graves' ophthalmopathy and some 60 with stable Graves' hyperthyroidism. The paper describes TCR Vbeta CDR3 sequencing of fewer than 150 peripheral blood samples, made up of roughly 40 ophthalmopathy patients, approximately 76 hyperthyroidism patients and 17 progressor patients. After blood sampling, hyperthyroidism patients were treated with methimazole at a starting dose of 30 mg daily, and ophthalmopathy patients were treated with high-dose intravenous methylprednisolone. An independent validation cohort of fewer than 20 hyperthyroidism patients and about 15 patients who later progressed to ophthalmopathy tested prospective prediction of ophthalmopathy. In more than 5 Graves' hyperthyroidism patients, the study also compared T-cell repertoires from thyroid tissue with T-cell repertoires from blood. The 100 discovery patients were randomly split 7:3 into training and test sets.

Study-level results and caveats: Most expanded thyroid clonotypes (frequency above 0.001) were also detected in blood, a finding suggesting that blood repertoires may reflect thyroid immune responses. Ophthalmopathy was separated from stable hyperthyroidism by a 13 V-J signature model, with about 86% sensitivity and 81% to 82% specificity obtained in cross-validation and 80%/75% obtained in testing. No statistical method was used to fix the sample size in advance, and group allocation was not hidden from the investigators. In validation, progression to ophthalmopathy was predicted by the model with 65% to 71% sensitivity and approximately 78% specificity, a median of 6.5 months before onset.

Source material: peripheral blood or thyroid tissue (not recorded which). The rearranged segments are TRBV2 and TRBJ1-2, and TRBD1 matches 10 of the central bases. This sequence was found in an adult woman with Graves' disease, either hyperthyroidism or ophthalmopathy (not recorded which). The sequenced DNA: TGTGCCAGCAGATATCGCGGCCGACAGGGGGCCGAAGGCTACACCTTC. Its protein product is CASRYRGRQGAEGYTF.